The 8 T cell receptor beta chains below were found in one sample sequenced in a study of cytomegalovirus exposure and HLA in healthy donors. The PCR made use of 60 Vbeta and 13 Jbeta primers. This table comes from immunoSEQ multiplex PCR, and its TCRdb copy is limited to in-frame clones, with some not included. Of hundreds of thousands of clones listed, roughly 90% are singletons. Sequencing was performed on PBMCs. The receptors stem from a woman aged 18-29 years in good health and CMV-seronegative.

This chain uses TRBV7-2 with TRBJ2-5; D ambiguous. The CDR3 consists of 13 residues. V dropped 1 base and J dropped 7 bases, with 10 bases sitting between them. CDR1 and CDR2 (germline): SGHTA, FQGNSA. The CDR3 nucleotides read TGTGCCAGCAGCTTAGATGAGATGAGGACCCAGTACTTC. Translation: CASSLDEMRTQYF. Looking up the rest from reference TRBV7-2 and TRBJ2-5 gives the full variable domain: GAGVSQSPSNKVTEKGKDVELRCDPISGHTALYWYRQSLGQGLEFLIYFQGNSAPDKSGLPSDRFSAERTGGSVSTLTIQRTQQEDSAVYLCASSLDEMRTQYFGPGTRLLVL.

V usage is TRBV11-2 and J usage is TRBJ2-1; 7 bases agree with TRBD1. The V gene end was trimmed by 3 bases and the J gene end by 9 bases; junction bases not matched to a gene: 8. The germline V gene has CDR1 SGHAT and CDR2 FQNNGV. This CDR3 is built from 14 residues. CDR3 in DNA: TGTGCCAGCAGCTTCCTACAGGGGACGGCTGAGCAGTTCTTC. Its translation: CASSFLQGTAEQFF.

V gene TRBV6-5 combines with J gene TRBJ2-7; TRBD1 agrees at 10 bases. Trimming took 2 bases from V and 0 from J; bases not matched to a gene: 1. There are 15 residues in the CDR3. The germline V gene encodes CDR1 MNHEY and CDR2 SVGAGI. The CDR3 here is CASSYRDRGSYEQYF. The CDR3 nucleotides read TGTGCCAGCAGTTACCGGGACAGGGGCTCCTACGAGCAGTACTTC.

CDR3 coding DNA: TGTGCCAGCAGCTTCACGACAGGCTACGAGCAGTACTTC. This translates into CASSFTTGYEQYF. The chain recombines TRBV11-1 with TRBJ2-7, with D perhaps TRBD1 (6 bases). CDR1 and CDR2 from the germline V gene are SGHAT and FQDESV (reference sequence). This CDR3 is 13 amino acids long. The V end was cut by 3 bases, the J end by 3 bases, with 9 bases between.

The chain has TRBV15 and TRBJ2-5; tentatively, D is TRBD1 (5 bases). V lost 0 bases and J 2 bases, leaving 10 bases between the germline ends. The CDR3 length is 15 residues. Germline CDR1 reads LNHNV; CDR2 reads YYDKDF (reference sequence). CDR3 protein: CATSREGSGQETQYF. For the CDR3, the DNA is TGTGCCACCAGCAGAGAAGGGTCAGGGCAAGAGACCCAGTACTTC.

The chain joins TRBV27 to TRBJ1-6; 8 nucleotides match TRBD1. Germline values: CDR1 MNHEY, CDR2 SMNVEV (reference sequence). V was pared by 7 bases and J by 0 bases, with 8 bases of the junction left unmatched. This CDR3 has 17 amino acids. CDR3 DNA sequence: TGTGCCAGCACCACGGACAGGGCTAGCTCCTATAATTCACCCCTCCACTTT. The encoded protein is CASTTDRASSYNSPLHF.

The V call is TRBV29-1, the J call TRBJ2-3; tentatively, D is TRBD1 (5 bases). Germline CDR1 reads SQVTM; CDR2 reads ANQGSEA. V lost 1 base, J lost 4 bases, and 12 bases lay in between. This CDR3 is built from 14 residues. The CDR3 nucleotides are TGCAGCGTTGAAGGTGGGGCCGAGGCAGATACGCAGTATTTT. It is translated as CSVEGGAEADTQYF.

About this clone: One end of the junction is discordant with germline, which a read error may explain. The same CDR3 can be traced to other DNA sequences in this sample. The gene calls are TRBV5-4 and TRBJ1-6, with D perhaps matching TRBD1 (5 bases). Germline V gene data show CDR1 as SGHNT and CDR2 as YYREEE (reference sequence). This CDR3 is 16 amino acids long. CDR3 nucleotides: TGTGCCAGCAGCCCCTCCCCGGGGGGTGGTAATTCCCCCCTCCACTTT. It is translated as CASSPSPGGGNSPLHF.